This T cell receptor beta chain was observed in a study of blood T cell repertoires in COVID-19. The CDR3 runs 15 residues. Germline values: CDR1 MDHEN, CDR2 SYDVKM. Trimming removed 3 bases from V and 1 base from J, with 12 bases in between. Assay used: immunoSEQ multiplex PCR; TCRdb lists only in-frame clones, some missing. Altogether 100,000 to 150,000 clones are present, 65% to 90% being singletons, with the ten largest covering around 27%. The rearrangement uses TRBV28 and TRBJ1-1; D possibly corresponds to TRBD1 (6 bases). The sequence came from a woman aged 80 or over with acute or convalescent COVID-19. The sample taken for sequencing was peripheral blood. The CDR3 nucleotides are TGTGCCAGCAGTTTCAGGGGTGGCGCGAACACTGAAGCTTTCTTT. Translated, it gives CASSFRGGANTEAFF.